This T cell receptor (beta chain) was captured in a study of technical replicates of blood from a few donors. TCRdb keeps only in-frame clones here, not all; method: immunoSEQ multiplex PCR. The data contain 100,000 or so clones, just over 95% of them singletons. Per the germline V gene, CDR1 is LNHNV and CDR2 is YYDKDF (reference sequence). The CDR3 runs 15 residues. Trimming removed 0 bases at V and 2 bases at J, with 11 bases between. This clonotype was sampled from a human donor in good health. Sample: T cells isolated from PBMCs. The chain joins TRBV15 to TRBJ2-7; D gene ambiguous. The CDR3: CATSRDLNTPYEQYF. CDR3 bases: TGTGCCACCAGCAGAGATCTCAACACCCCCTACGAGCAGTACTTC. The full variable domain, rest sourced from reference TRBV15 and TRBJ2-7, is DAMVIQNPRYQVTQFGKPVTLSCSQTLNHNVMYWYQQKSSQAPKLLFHYYDKDFNNEADTPDNFQSRRPNTSFCFLDIRSPGLGDTAMYLCATSRDLNTPYEQYFGPGTRLTVT.